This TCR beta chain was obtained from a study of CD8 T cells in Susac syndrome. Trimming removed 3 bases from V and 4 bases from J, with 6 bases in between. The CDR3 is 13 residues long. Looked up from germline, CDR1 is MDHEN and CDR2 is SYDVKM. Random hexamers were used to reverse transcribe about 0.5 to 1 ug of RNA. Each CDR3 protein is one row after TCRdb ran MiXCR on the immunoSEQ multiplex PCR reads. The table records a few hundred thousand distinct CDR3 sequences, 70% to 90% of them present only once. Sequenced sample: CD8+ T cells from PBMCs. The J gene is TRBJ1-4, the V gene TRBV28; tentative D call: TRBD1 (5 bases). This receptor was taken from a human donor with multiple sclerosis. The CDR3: CASSLRGNEKLFF. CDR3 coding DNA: TGTGCCAGCAGTTTGAGGGGTAATGAAAAACTGTTTTTT. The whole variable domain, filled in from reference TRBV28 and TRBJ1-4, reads DVKVTQSSRYLVKRTGEKVFLECVQDMDHENMFWYRQDPGLGLRLIYFSYDVKMKEKGDIPEGYSVSREKKERFSLILESASTNQTSMYLCASSLRGNEKLFFGSGTQLSVL.